These T cell receptor beta chains were read from a single sample in a study of T cell responses to AZD1222 COVID-19 vaccine. Produced via immunoSEQ multiplex PCR; TCRdb's table is partial and in-frame only. The sample lists 170,000 or so clones; 75% to 95% were seen once. The specimen was peripheral blood, collected on day 0 of AZD1222 vaccination. The receptors here all came from an adult in good health. Each CDR3 is given with its conserved first and last residue. D genes are given only for firm matches. Expanded clones get a size class; other rows say once, few or many, or leave the size out.

TRBD1	NA	TRBV5-4	TRBJ2-7	TGTGCCAGCAGCCAGTCACGGCAGACAGGGGGGGATGAGCAGTACTTC	CASSQSRQTGGDEQYF
TRBD2	NA	TRBV28	TRBJ2-1	TGTGCCAGCAGGGCCCTAGCGGGGGGATTACTCTACAATGAGCAGTTCTTC	CASRALAGGLLYNEQFF
NA	few	TRBV19	TRBJ1-1	TGTGCCAGTAGTGAGAACACTGAAGCTTTCTTT	CASSENTEAFF
TRBD1	NA	TRBV7-3	TRBJ1-4	TGTGCCAGCAGCTCACCTGACAGGGGGCGTGAAAAACTGTTTTTT	CASSSPDRGREKLFF
NA	NA	TRBV4-2	TRBJ2-3	TGTGCCAGCAGCCAAGAGCAGGGCGATACGCAGTATTTT	CASSQEQGDTQYF
NA	NA	TRBV24-1	TRBJ2-1	TGTGCCACCAGTGACCCTGGGACGCGGGGTATCTACAATGAGCAGTTCTTC	CATSDPGTRGIYNEQFF
TRBD1	NA	TRBV7-2	TRBJ2-7	TGTGCCAGCAGCTTAGAGACAGGGGGTGAGGAGCAGTACTTC	CASSLETGGEEQYF
TRBD2	NA	TRBV27	TRBJ2-1	TGTGCCAGCGGCCCTTCTAGCGGGGGGGGCTCAGGGCAGTTCTTC	CASGPSSGGGSGQFF
NA	few	TRBV5-4	TRBJ2-1	TGTGCCAGCAGCACGGGACGGAACAATGAGCAGTTCTTC	CASSTGRNNEQFF
NA	NA	TRBV27	TRBJ1-5	TGTGCCAGCAGTTTAAATACATATCAGCCCCAGCATTTT	CASSLNTYQPQHF
NA	once	TRBV28	TRBJ2-1	TGTGCCAGCAGTTTCCAGGGGAATGAGCAGTTCTTC	CASSFQGNEQFF
NA	NA	TRBV30	TRBJ1-5	TGTGCCTGGAGTTTAAAGGGCAATCAGCCCCAGCATTTT	CAWSLKGNQPQHF
TRBD1	NA	TRBV7-9	TRBJ2-7	TGTGCCAGCAGCTCGGACAGGGGGATCTACGAGCAGTACTTC	CASSSDRGIYEQYF
NA	NA	TRBV15	TRBJ1-2	TGTGCCACCAGCAGAGGAAGCCGTTTGCCCCTTCGCTATGGCTACACCTTC	CATSRGSRLPLRYGYTF
NA	once	TRBV18	TRBJ1-1	TGTGCCAGCTCACCACGGGAGGTTGCGAACACTGAAGCTTTCTTT	CASSPREVANTEAFF
NA	NA	TRBV30	TRBJ1-6	TGTGCCTGGAGAGGGGCGCGGTCACCCCTCCACTTT	CAWRGARSPLHF
NA	NA	TRBV18	TRBJ1-4	TGTGCCAGCTCGATCCGGGACCGCAATGAAAAACTGTTTTTT	CASSIRDRNEKLFF
TRBD1	NA	TRBV14	TRBJ1-1	TGTGCCAGCAGACCACAGGGGGCGGGCACTGAAGCTTTCTTT	CASRPQGAGTEAFF
NA	NA	TRBV9	TRBJ1-1	TGTGCCAGCAGTGCCGGGCGAGGGGACACTGAAGCTTTCTTT	CASSAGRGDTEAFF
NA	NA	TRBV27	TRBJ2-3	TGTGCCAGCAGCCCTACCACTCGAACGAGGGATACGCAGTATTTT	CASSPTTRTRDTQYF
NA	NA	TRBV6-5	TRBJ2-7	TGTGCCAGCCGGCCGGGACCGACGAGCTCCTACGAGCAGTACTTC	CASRPGPTSSYEQYF